The 14 T cell receptor beta chains given below trace back to one sample, sequenced in a study of blood T cell repertoires in COVID-19. Repertoires were generated with immunoSEQ multiplex PCR, while TCRdb's copy carries only in-frame clones and drops some. Of about 360,000 clones listed, 65% to 90% are singletons. The material sequenced was peripheral blood. The receptors were gathered from a woman in her fifties or sixties with COVID-19, enrolled during active disease.

This clone was counted at least ten times. The rearrangement uses TRBV7-2 and TRBJ2-5, with 7 nucleotides matching TRBD2. The V gene end was trimmed by 4 bases and the J gene end by 6 bases; junction bases not matched to a gene: 14. Germline assignment: CDR1 SGHTA and CDR2 FQGNSA. There are 16 residues in the CDR3. The CDR3 reads CASSSTGGGGQKTQYF. The CDR3, as DNA: TGTGCCAGCAGCTCGACGGGCGGGGGTGGCCAGAAGACCCAGTACTTC.

There are many counts of this clone. V and J are TRBV6-1 and TRBJ2-7; TRBD2 aligns across 7 bases. The junction had 6 bases not matched to a gene; V was cut back by 0 bases and J by 4 bases. The CDR3 totals 15 residues. Per the germline V gene, CDR1 is MNHNS and CDR2 is SASEGT. In nucleotides, the CDR3 is TGTGCCAGCAGTGAAGCTCCTAGCGGATTTTACGAGCAGTACTTC. Its protein is CASSEAPSGFYEQYF.

This clone was counted a single time. The chain couples TRBV6-5 to TRBJ2-7, with 10 bases matching TRBD1. This CDR3 has 14 residues. Germline CDR1 MNHEY, CDR2 SVGAGI. Germline trimming cut 4 bases from V and 4 bases from J; bases unmatched to any gene: 4. CDR3: CASSWTGGFYEQYF. The CDR3 DNA reads TGTGCCAGCAGTTGGACAGGGGGGTTTTACGAGCAGTACTTC.

The gene calls are TRBV5-1 and TRBJ1-6; the D gene is possibly TRBD1 (6 bases). Germline-derived CDR1 and CDR2 are SGHRS and YFSETQ. V lost 4 bases, J lost 6 bases, and 11 bases lay in between. The CDR3 runs to 14 residues. CDR3: CASSPGTPNSPLHF. The CDR3 coding sequence is TGCGCCAGCAGCCCCGGGACACCTAATTCACCCCTCCACTTT.

This clone was counted between two and nine times. The chain carries TRBV3-1 (or the pseudogene TRBV3-2) and TRBJ1-1; D is unresolved. This CDR3 contains 14 residues. Germline CDR1 LGHDT, CDR2 YNNKEL (reference sequence). V was trimmed by 2 bases and J by 8 bases, leaving 15 bases between them. The CDR3 loop is CASSQYGDSAEAFF. Written as DNA, the CDR3 is TGTGCCAGCAGCCAATACGGAGATAGCGCCGAAGCTTTCTTT.

This clone has a single count. A read error may produce the germline difference seen at one junction end. J is TRBJ1-4 and V is TRBV19, with TRBD1 matching over 7 bases. The CDR3 consists of 13 residues. CDR1 LNHDA and CDR2 SQIVND come from the germline V gene (reference sequence). Here the CDR3 reads CATVQGPNQKLFF. The DNA of the CDR3 is TGTGCCACCGTACAGGGGCCTAATCAAAAACTGTTTTTT.

This clone was seen only a few times. This chain uses TRBV4-1 with TRBJ1-5; no clear D gene. CDR1 MGHRA and CDR2 YSYEKL come from the germline V gene. V was trimmed by 0 bases and J by 8 bases, leaving 17 bases between them. The CDR3 loop spans 16 amino acids. The CDR3 protein is CASSQDGQESLEPQHF. The CDR3 bases are TGCGCCAGCAGCCAAGATGGTCAAGAAAGCCTGGAGCCCCAGCATTTT.

This chain uses TRBV12-3 or TRBV12-4 with TRBJ1-2; TRBD1 might be the D (5 bases). V was shortened by 6 bases and J by 2 bases, with 10 bases between the two germline ends. CDR3 length: 13 residues. CDR3: CASSQGLNYGYTF. The CDR3 DNA sequence: TGTGCCAGCAGCCAGGGCCTCAACTATGGCTACACCTTC.

The chain uses TRBV18 and TRBJ1-3; tentative D call: TRBD1 (6 bases). This CDR3 contains 15 residues. The germline V and J ends were trimmed by 4 bases and 4 bases, with 14 bases remaining between them. Germline V CDR1 and CDR2: KGHSH, LQKENI. DNA of the CDR3: TGTGCCAGCTCACGCCGTGCAGGGGTCGGAAACACCATATATTTT. Residues: CASSRRAGVGNTIYF.

A note on this clone: Just one base apart from a much larger clone, this may be a read error. The chain has TRBV7-7 and TRBJ1-3; 7 positions match TRBD1. The V gene's germline CDR1 is SSHAT and CDR2 FNYEAQ (reference sequence). J gave up 0 bases and V 6 bases, and 2 bases lay outside the gene matches. The CDR3 contains 14 residues. The CDR3 loop is CASSPGGSGNTIYF. The CDR3 DNA sequence: TGTGCCAGCAGTCCAGGGGGCTCTGGAAACACCATATATTTT.

The chain combines TRBV6-6 with TRBJ2-7, with unresolved D. The CDR3 is 12 residues long. Germline V lookup: CDR1 MNHNY, CDR2 SVGAGI (reference sequence). V gave up 5 bases and J gave up 4 bases, with 9 bases separating them. The CDR3 bases are TGTGCCAGCAGTCCCGAGGATTACGAGCAGTACTTC. This encodes CASSPEDYEQYF.

The chain couples TRBV21-1 to TRBJ2-7; the table's TRBD2 call for D was not verified on the DNA. TRBV21-1 is a documented pseudogene. The CDR3 covers 17 residues. The CDR3 region is CASSKTLVALGEDEQYF. CDR3 DNA sequence: TGTGCCAGCAGCAAAACGCTGGTGGCTCTCGGGGAGGACGAGCAGTACTTC.

With respect to this clone: One end of the junction varies from germline; a read error may be responsible. The chain recombines TRBV12-3 or TRBV12-4 with TRBJ2-1; possible D gene TRBD2, 6 bases. The CDR3 spans 12 residues. CDR3 bases: TGTGCCAGCAGTTTAACTCCGGGACTCATAATCTTC. This encodes CASSLTPGLIIF.

This chain links TRBV10-3 with TRBJ1-1, with a tentative D call TRBD1 (5 bases). V lost 10 bases, J lost 1 base, and 16 bases lay in between. Germline loops: CDR1 ENHRY, CDR2 SYGVKD. This CDR3 contains 14 residues. The CDR3 DNA reads TGTGCCACCGCGAGATATACAGGGAACACTGAAGCTTTCTTT. It yields the protein CATARYTGNTEAFF.